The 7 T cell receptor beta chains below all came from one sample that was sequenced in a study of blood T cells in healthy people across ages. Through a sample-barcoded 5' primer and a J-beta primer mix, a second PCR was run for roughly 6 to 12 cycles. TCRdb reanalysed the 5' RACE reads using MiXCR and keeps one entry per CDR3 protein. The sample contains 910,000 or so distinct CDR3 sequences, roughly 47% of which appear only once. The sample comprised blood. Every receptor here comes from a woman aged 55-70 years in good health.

The CDR3 DNA sequence: TGCGCCAGCAGCTCGGAAACAGGGTACAATGAGCAGTTCTTC. This encodes CASSSETGYNEQFF. This rearrangement joins TRBV5-1 to TRBJ2-1, with a weak D call TRBD1 (6 bases). V lost 3 bases and J lost 4, with 11 bases in between. CDR1 and CDR2 from the germline V gene are SGHRS and YFSETQ. The CDR3 loop spans 14 amino acids.

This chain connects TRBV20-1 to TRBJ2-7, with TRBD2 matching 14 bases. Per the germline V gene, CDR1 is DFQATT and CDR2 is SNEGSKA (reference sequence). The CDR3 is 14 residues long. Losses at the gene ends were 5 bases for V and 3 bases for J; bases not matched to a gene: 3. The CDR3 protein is CSAYGTSGGYEQYF. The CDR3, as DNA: TGCAGTGCTTACGGGACTAGCGGGGGCTACGAGCAGTACTTC.

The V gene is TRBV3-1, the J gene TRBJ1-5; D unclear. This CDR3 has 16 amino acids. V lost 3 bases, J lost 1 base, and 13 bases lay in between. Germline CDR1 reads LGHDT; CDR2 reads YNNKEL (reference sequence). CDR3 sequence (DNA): TGTGCCAGCAGCCAGGGTCCTACCCAGAGCAATCAGCCCCAGCATTTT. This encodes CASSQGPTQSNQPQHF.

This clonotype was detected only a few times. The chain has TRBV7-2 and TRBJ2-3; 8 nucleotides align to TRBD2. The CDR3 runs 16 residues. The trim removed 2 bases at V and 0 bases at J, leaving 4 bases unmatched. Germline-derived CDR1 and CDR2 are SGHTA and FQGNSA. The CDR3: CASSLYSGASTDTQYF. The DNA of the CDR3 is TGTGCCAGCAGCTTATATAGCGGGGCCAGCACAGATACGCAGTATTTT. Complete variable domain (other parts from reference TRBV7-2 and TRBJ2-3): GAGVSQSPSNKVTEKGKDVELRCDPISGHTALYWYRQSLGQGLEFLIYFQGNSAPDKSGLPSDRFSAERTGGSVSTLTIQRTQQEDSAVYLCASSLYSGASTDTQYFGPGTRLTVL.

The CDR3 DNA follows: TGTGCCACCAGCAGAGATCTACAGCAGATAAGGGAGCAGTACTTC. Protein product: CATSRDLQQIREQYF. The chain carries TRBV15 and TRBJ2-4, with D possibly TRBD2 on 5 matching bases. This CDR3 has 15 residues. The germline CDR1 and CDR2 sequences are LNHNV and YYDKDF (reference sequence). Trimming took off 0 bases at V and 13 bases at J, with 19 bases between the two ends.

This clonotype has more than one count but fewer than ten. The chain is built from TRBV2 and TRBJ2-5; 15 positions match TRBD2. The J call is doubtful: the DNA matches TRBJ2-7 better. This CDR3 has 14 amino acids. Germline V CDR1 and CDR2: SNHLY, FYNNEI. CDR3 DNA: TGTGCCAGCACCGGACTAGCGGGAGGGTACGAGCAGTACTTC. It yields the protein CASTGLAGGYEQYF.

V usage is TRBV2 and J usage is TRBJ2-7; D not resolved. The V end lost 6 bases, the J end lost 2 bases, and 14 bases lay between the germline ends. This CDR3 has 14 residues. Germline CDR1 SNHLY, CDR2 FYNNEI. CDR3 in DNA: TGTGCCAGCAGAGAAAGGGTACCTCCCTACGAGCAGTACTTC. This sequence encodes CASRERVPPYEQYF.